The 32 T cell receptor beta chains in this list originate from one sample, sequenced in a study of blood T cell repertoires in COVID-19. Libraries were prepared by immunoSEQ multiplex PCR; TCRdb keeps only in-frame clonotypes and omits some of them. The table shows 150,000 to 200,000 clones, with around three quarters occurring only once. The sequenced material came from peripheral blood. These receptors were collected from a man between 65 and 85 years old with active or convalescent COVID-19.

The chain combines TRBV20-1 with TRBJ1-1, with a weak D call TRBD1 (6 bases). This CDR3 has 11 amino acids. Germline values: CDR1 DFQATT, CDR2 SNEGSKA (reference sequence). The CDR3 DNA is TGCGGCGGGGGCGTAAACACTGAAGCTTTCTTT. Translating gives CGGGVNTEAFF.

The chain carries TRBV19 and TRBJ2-1; tentatively, D is TRBD2 (6 bases). Trimming took off 0 bases at V and 6 bases at J, with 6 bases between the two ends. This CDR3 is built from 13 residues. Germline V gene data show CDR1 as LNHDA and CDR2 as SQIVND (reference sequence). CDR3 sequence: CASSIDGSNEQFF. The DNA of the CDR3 is TGTGCCAGTAGTATAGACGGGAGCAATGAGCAGTTCTTC.

The rearrangement uses TRBV19 and TRBJ1-2; 8 nucleotides agree with TRBD1. Germline lookup yields CDR1 LNHDA and CDR2 SQIVND (reference sequence). This CDR3 spans 14 amino acids. The V gene end was trimmed by 4 bases and the J gene end by 8 bases; junction bases not matched to a gene: 9. The CDR3 spells CASSSAGQDEGYTF. CDR3 bases: TGTGCCAGTAGTAGTGCGGGACAGGATGAGGGCTACACCTTC.

This clone came up a few times. The chain has TRBV25-1 and TRBJ2-7; TRBD2 agrees at 11 bases. The CDR3 length is 16 residues. Germline V gives CDR1 MGHDK, CDR2 SYGVNS. The J segment lost 0 bases and the V segment lost 4 bases, leaving 5 bases of the junction unmatched. The DNA of the CDR3 is TGTGCCAGCAGTGTGACTAGCGGGACTAGCTCCTACGAGCAGTACTTC. Encoded protein: CASSVTSGTSSYEQYF.

This clone was detected a few times. The rearrangement joins TRBV4-1 to TRBJ2-1, with 9 bases lining up with TRBD2. The J segment lost 0 bases and the V segment lost 4 bases, leaving 7 bases of the junction unmatched. This CDR3 has 17 amino acids. Germline lookup yields CDR1 MGHRA and CDR2 YSYEKL. The CDR3 here is CASSRLAGVSSYNEQFF. Here the CDR3 DNA reads TGCGCCAGCAGCCGTTTAGCGGGAGTGAGCTCCTACAATGAGCAGTTCTTC.

This clone was observed a handful of times. This chain joins TRBV11-2 and TRBJ2-7; the match to TRBD2 covers 10 bases. V shed 11 bases, J shed 2 bases, and the junction held 9 bases outside the gene matches. The germline gives CDR1 SGHAT, CDR2 FQNNGV. The CDR3 has 14 residues. The CDR3 nucleotides read TGTGCCGGCTACCAAGCGGGAGGGGCCTACGAGCAGTACTTC. Its translation is CAGYQAGGAYEQYF.

The CDR3 here is CATSRERQGLGSGNTIYF. As DNA, the CDR3 is TGTGCCACCAGCAGAGAGCGACAGGGGTTGGGCTCTGGAAACACCATATATTTT. The V call is TRBV15, the J call TRBJ1-3; 8 bases map to TRBD1. There are 18 residues in the CDR3. Germline V CDR1 and CDR2: LNHNV, YYDKDF (reference sequence). J was trimmed by 0 bases and V by 0 bases; bases with no gene match: 7.

The J gene is TRBJ2-7, the V gene TRBV9; the match to TRBD2 covers 11 bases. With V trimmed by 0 bases and J by 0 bases, 5 bases remained unmatched. Germline V gene data show CDR1 as SGDLS and CDR2 as YYNGEE. The length of the CDR3 is 17 residues. The CDR3 DNA follows: TGTGCCAGCAGCGTAGATGGTAGCGGGAGGGCCTCCTACGAGCAGTACTTC. This translates into CASSVDGSGRASYEQYF.

J is TRBJ1-2 and V is TRBV16, with D possibly being TRBD1 (5 bases). The CDR3 runs to 15 residues. Germline CDR1 and CDR2: KGHSY and FQNENV. V gave up 0 bases and J gave up 8 bases, with 16 bases separating them. CDR3 bases: TGTGCCAGCAGCCAATCCCTACAGGCGACGTGGGGCTACACCTTC. It translates to CASSQSLQATWGYTF.

The chain employs TRBV28 and TRBJ1-2; TRBD1 matches 8 bases. J was trimmed by 4 bases and V by 5 bases; bases with no gene match: 12. Germline V lookup: CDR1 MDHEN, CDR2 SYDVKM. The CDR3 runs 16 residues. CDR3 sequence (DNA): TGTGCCAGCAGTATCACCCTGACAGGGGCCTTCTATGGCTACACCTTC. Its protein product is CASSITLTGAFYGYTF.

The chain employs TRBV9 and TRBJ1-2; D not resolved. Germline V gives CDR1 SGDLS, CDR2 YYNGEE. The germline V and J ends were trimmed by 3 bases and 8 bases, with 11 bases remaining between them. The CDR3 has 12 amino acids. CDR3 in amino acids: CASSALGVGYTF. As DNA, the CDR3 is TGTGCCAGCAGCGCTTTGGGCGTGGGCTACACCTTC.

The rearrangement uses TRBV30 and TRBJ1-6, with 9 bases aligning to TRBD1. There are 16 residues in the CDR3. The ends lost 1 base at V and 0 bases at J; junction bases unmatched: 1. The germline gives CDR1 GTSNPN, CDR2 SVGIG (reference sequence). DNA of the CDR3: TGTGCCTGGAGTGGGGACAGGGTCTCCTATAATTCACCCCTCCACTTT. This encodes CAWSGDRVSYNSPLHF.

The genes are TRBV5-1 and TRBJ1-3, with D possibly matching TRBD1 (5 bases). In germline, CDR1 is SGHRS, CDR2 YFSETQ. The CDR3 contains 14 residues. Trimming cost V 1 base and J 4 bases, with 9 bases left between them. The CDR3 DNA follows: TGCGCCAGCAGCTTGTGGCCAGGGGGAAACACCATATATTTT. Its translation: CASSLWPGGNTIYF.

This chain uses TRBV24-1 with TRBJ2-3; 8 bases align to TRBD1. Germline V gene sequence: CDR1 KGHDR, CDR2 SFDVKD. The CDR3 contains 17 residues. The trim removed 3 bases at V and 2 bases at J, leaving 9 bases unmatched. Written as DNA, the CDR3 is TGTGCCACCAGTGATGGGGGGACAGGTAGATACACAGATACGCAGTATTTT. Protein: CATSDGGTGRYTDTQYF.

V is TRBV11-2 and J is TRBJ2-7; the match to TRBD1 covers 11 bases. Losses at the gene ends were 5 bases for V and 3 bases for J; bases not matched to a gene: 6. Germline V lookup: CDR1 SGHAT, CDR2 FQNNGV. CDR3 size: 15 residues. In nucleotides, the CDR3 is TGTGCCAGCAGCCCCTGGACAGGGGGCCACTACGAGCAGTACTTC. It is translated as CASSPWTGGHYEQYF. Based on the CDR3 plus reference TRBV11-2 and TRBJ2-7, the full variable domain is EAGVAQSPRYKIIEKRQSVAFWCNPISGHATLYWYQQILGQGPKLLIQFQNNGVVDDSQLPKDRFSAERLKGVDSTLKIQPAKLEDSAVYLCASSPWTGGHYEQYFGPGTRLTVT.

The chain couples TRBV19 to TRBJ1-5; D uncertain. The germline V and J ends were trimmed by 3 bases and 1 base, with 10 bases remaining between them. The CDR3 totals 15 residues. Germline lookup yields CDR1 LNHDA and CDR2 SQIVND (reference sequence). The CDR3 DNA is TGTGCCAGTAGTATTTTGAGACAAAGCAATCAGCCCCAGCATTTT. Translated, it gives CASSILRQSNQPQHF.

This clone was counted only a few times. The sample contains more than one DNA sequence encoding this CDR3. V usage is TRBV30 and J usage is TRBJ1-5, with D uncertain. Per germline, CDR1 GTSNPN and CDR2 SVGIG (reference sequence). This CDR3 is 14 amino acids long. Trimming left V 0 bases short and J 1 base short, with 7 bases between. Written as DNA, the CDR3 is TGTGCCTGGAGTGTACAGTCAAGCAATCAGCCCCAGCATTTT. This codes for CAWSVQSSNQPQHF.

The rearrangement joins TRBV5-4 to TRBJ2-1; 11 bases line up with TRBD2. From germline, CDR1 is SGHNT and CDR2 YYREEE (reference sequence). The CDR3 covers 17 residues. The trim removed 4 bases at V and 4 bases at J, leaving 10 bases unmatched. CDR3 sequence: CASSAGIAGGVYNEQFF. In DNA form, the CDR3 reads TGTGCCAGCAGCGCTGGGATAGCGGGAGGGGTGTACAATGAGCAGTTCTTC.

There are a few counts of this clone. This chain uses TRBV2 with TRBJ2-2; possibly TRBD1 for D (6 bases). This CDR3 is 14 amino acids long. V gave up 5 bases and J gave up 5 bases, with 12 bases separating them. Germline assignment: CDR1 SNHLY and CDR2 FYNNEI. CDR3 sequence (DNA): TGTGCCAGCAGTTTTGACAGGAGGACCGGGGAGCTGTTTTTT. The encoded protein is CASSFDRRTGELFF.

This clone has only one observation. The rearrangement uses TRBV21-1 and TRBJ2-7; the table's D call of TRBD2 was not tested on the DNA. TRBV21-1 is a known pseudogene. The length of the CDR3 is 11 residues. CDR3 DNA sequence: TGTGCCAGCACCTCCTTCTTGTCGGAGTACTTC. It encodes CASTSFLSEYF.

This clone was found once. The chain couples TRBV12-3 or TRBV12-4 to TRBJ1-2, with 7 bases aligning to TRBD1. This CDR3 has 13 amino acids. V lost 7 bases to trimming and J lost 2 bases; unmatched junction nucleotides: 4. CDR3 protein: CASKIGGNYGYTF. In DNA, the CDR3 is TGTGCCAGCAAGATAGGGGGCAACTATGGCTACACCTTC.

The chain is built from TRBV29-1 and TRBJ1-2; 10 bases are a match to TRBD1. The J segment lost 6 bases and the V segment lost 3 bases, leaving 7 bases of the junction unmatched. This CDR3 region has 14 residues. CDR1 and CDR2 from the germline V gene are SQVTM and ANQGSEA. The CDR3 loop reads CSVDGDRGGDGYTF. The CDR3 DNA follows: TGCAGCGTTGATGGGGACAGGGGAGGGGATGGCTACACCTTC.

The chain carries TRBV7-9 and TRBJ1-1, with 9 bases matching TRBD1. CDR3 length: 18 amino acids. Trimming cost V 1 base and J 2 bases; bases outside gene matches: 11. Germline V lookup: CDR1 SEHNR, CDR2 FQNEAQ (reference sequence). The CDR3 here is CASSLGVRGTGSNTEAFF. The CDR3 DNA reads TGTGCCAGCAGCTTAGGTGTACGGGGGACAGGGAGCAACACTGAAGCTTTCTTT.

This chain connects TRBV6-5 to TRBJ1-2, with 9 bases identical to TRBD1. V shed 7 bases and J 8 bases; nucleotides not matched to a gene: 8. The CDR3 totals 13 residues. Looked up from germline, CDR1 is MNHEY and CDR2 is SVGAGI. The CDR3 coding sequence is TGTGCCAGCACCCGAAACAGGGGGCGCGGCTACACCTTC. This sequence encodes CASTRNRGRGYTF.

The rearrangement joins TRBV4-3 to TRBJ1-3, with 8 bases fitting TRBD1. This CDR3 spans 15 amino acids. Germline trimming cut 5 bases from V and 0 bases from J; bases unmatched to any gene: 3. Germline assignment: CDR1 LGHNA and CDR2 YSLEER. DNA of the CDR3: TGCGCCAGCAGCACTACAGGGGGCTCTGGAAACACCATATATTTT. Its protein product is CASSTTGGSGNTIYF.

This chain uses TRBV5-4 with TRBJ2-1, with 8 positions matching TRBD1. The V gene's germline CDR1 is SGHNT and CDR2 YYREEE (reference sequence). Losses at the gene ends were 4 bases for V and 4 bases for J; bases not matched to a gene: 16. This CDR3 is built from 18 residues. The CDR3 coding sequence is TGTGCCAGCAGCCCCGGGACAGGTCCCAGTTTGGGATACAATGAGCAGTTCTTC. Translated: CASSPGTGPSLGYNEQFF.

The chain combines TRBV7-3 with TRBJ1-6; perhaps TRBD1 as D (6 bases). Trimming removed 1 base at V and 6 bases at J, with 10 bases between. Per the germline V gene, CDR1 is SGHTA and CDR2 is FQGTGA. The CDR3 has 15 residues. The CDR3 DNA is TGTGCCAGCAGCTTAAACGGACAGCGTAATTCACCCCTCCACTTT. It specifies CASSLNGQRNSPLHF.

V and J are TRBV9 and TRBJ2-5; TRBD2 agrees at 7 bases. Germline CDR1 SGDLS, CDR2 YYNGEE. The CDR3 is 15 amino acids. The trim removed 0 bases at V and 5 bases at J, leaving 7 bases unmatched. Here the CDR3 reads CASSVDIAGPETQYF. CDR3 nucleotide sequence: TGTGCCAGCAGCGTAGACATAGCGGGTCCTGAGACCCAGTACTTC.

The V gene is TRBV27, the J gene TRBJ1-6; D remains ambiguous. Germline V CDR1 and CDR2: MNHEY, SMNVEV (reference sequence). The CDR3 is made up of 13 amino acids. V lost 5 bases to trimming and J lost 5 bases, with 7 bases between them. The chain's CDR3 is CASSSRNNSPLHF. The CDR3 DNA is TGTGCCAGCAGTAGCAGGAATAATTCACCCCTCCACTTT.

V is TRBV30 and J is TRBJ1-2, with unresolved D. The CDR3 loop spans 14 amino acids. Deletions cut 0 bases from V and 7 bases from J, with 15 bases between. Germline lookup yields CDR1 GTSNPN and CDR2 SVGIG (reference sequence). The chain's CDR3 is CAWSVGGVRGGYTF. CDR3 in DNA: TGTGCCTGGAGTGTTGGTGGAGTCCGGGGTGGCTACACCTTC.

The table lists this clone with a few counts. The chain employs TRBV27 and TRBJ2-3, with a weak D call TRBD1 (6 bases). From germline, CDR1 is MNHEY and CDR2 SMNVEV (reference sequence). The CDR3 loop spans 12 amino acids. V was shortened by 3 bases and J by 9 bases, with 10 bases between the two germline ends. The CDR3 nucleotides are TGTGCCAGCAGTTTTTGGGGGCGAACGCAGTATTTT. Amino acids: CASSFWGRTQYF.

The chain is built from TRBV7-9 and TRBJ2-2; D might be TRBD1 (6 bases). CDR1 and CDR2 (germline): SEHNR, FQNEAQ (reference sequence). The V end was cut by 1 base, the J end by 6 bases, with 9 bases between. This CDR3 contains 14 residues. The CDR3 nucleotides read TGTGCCAGCAGCTTAGAGGGGGTCCCCGGGGAGCTGTTTTTT. Translated, it gives CASSLEGVPGELFF.